The 28 T cell receptor beta chains given below trace back to one sample, sequenced in a study of blood T cell repertoires in COVID-19. Profiling relied on immunoSEQ multiplex PCR, and the TCRdb table lists in-frame clones only, not all of them. The top ten hold roughly 12% of the sample, which has 120,000 or so clones, approximately 83% seen once. Sequencing was performed on peripheral blood. The receptor set was obtained from a man aged 55-75 years with acute or convalescent COVID-19.

This clone appeared once. This chain links TRBV3-1 (or the pseudogene TRBV3-2) with TRBJ1-5; 7 positions match TRBD1. V shed 2 bases, J shed 6 bases, and the junction held 4 bases outside the gene matches. The V gene's germline CDR1 is LGHDT and CDR2 YNNKEL (reference sequence). The CDR3 is 14 amino acids. The CDR3 spells CASSQTGAGQPQHF. CDR3 nucleotide sequence: TGTGCCAGCAGCCAAACAGGGGCGGGTCAGCCCCAGCATTTT.

This clone came up once. The chain combines TRBV9 with TRBJ1-1, with D perhaps TRBD1 (5 bases). The CDR3 is made up of 15 amino acids. The germline CDR1 and CDR2 sequences are SGDLS and YYNGEE. The germline V and J ends were trimmed by 4 bases and 2 bases, with 15 bases remaining between them. As DNA, the CDR3 is TGTGCCAGCAGCCCCTGGGGGGGGATCAACACTGAAGCTTTCTTT. Amino acids: CASSPWGGINTEAFF.

This chain connects TRBV18 to TRBJ1-1; possibly TRBD1 for D (5 bases). Trimming removed 0 bases at V and 4 bases at J, with 15 bases between. The CDR3 has 16 amino acids. In germline, CDR1 is KGHSH, CDR2 LQKENI. The CDR3, as DNA: TGTGCCAGCTCACCACCGAGCATTAGGCAGGGCACTGAAGCTTTCTTT. Residues: CASSPPSIRQGTEAFF. Full variable domain (rest looked up from reference TRBV18 and TRBJ1-1): NAGVMQNPRHLVRRRGQEARLRCSPMKGHSHVYWYRQLPEEGLKFMVYLQKENIIDESGMPKERFSAEFPKEGPSILRIQQVVRGDSAAYFCASSPPSIRQGTEAFFGQGTRLTVV.

The chain uses TRBV29-1 and TRBJ2-3; weak D call: TRBD1 (5 bases). CDR3 size: 14 residues. The V and J ends lost 2 bases and 9 bases respectively, with 18 bases between them. Germline V gives CDR1 SQVTM, CDR2 ANQGSEA. The CDR3 region has the DNA TGCAGCGTTGAATTTTGGAACGACAGACCGACGCAGTATTTT. It specifies CSVEFWNDRPTQYF.

For this clone: The same CDR3 arises from other DNA sequences in this sample as well. The chain employs TRBV10-3 and TRBJ1-5; 7 positions match TRBD1. Germline CDR1 is ENHRY and CDR2 is SYGVKD. V trimming: 3 bases; J trimming: 7 bases; junction bases outside the gene matches: 6. This CDR3 contains 14 residues. The chain's CDR3 is CAISDQAGGQPQHF. DNA for the CDR3: TGTGCCATCAGTGATCAGGCAGGGGGACAGCCCCAGCATTTT.

This chain uses TRBV5-4 with TRBJ2-1; 9 bases map to TRBD2. The CDR3 is 15 amino acids. V lost 0 bases and J lost 2; bases outside the gene matches: 0. The germline V gene encodes CDR1 SGHNT and CDR2 YYREEE (reference sequence). The CDR3 reads CASSLGGGAYNEQFF. The CDR3 DNA sequence: TGTGCCAGCAGCTTGGGCGGGGGGGCCTACAATGAGCAGTTCTTC.

The chain employs TRBV4-1 and TRBJ1-2; D not resolved. Trimming stripped 4 bases from V and 0 bases from J, with 12 bases between. The CDR3 runs to 15 residues. The germline V gene has CDR1 MGHRA and CDR2 YSYEKL. CDR3 coding DNA: TGCGCCAGCAGCCGCGGAGCAACCGCTAACTATGGCTACACCTTC. Translation gives CASSRGATANYGYTF.

The rearrangement links TRBV11-2 to TRBJ1-4; no reliable D call. CDR1 is SGHAT and CDR2 is FQNNGV in the germline V gene. V gave up 1 base and J gave up 6 bases, with 9 bases separating them. This CDR3 comprises 14 residues. The DNA of the CDR3 is TGTGCCAGCAGCTTAGGCCCGAGGTATGAAAAACTGTTTTTT. Translation: CASSLGPRYEKLFF.

The chain uses TRBV29-1 and TRBJ1-2; 12 nucleotides align to TRBD1. CDR1 SQVTM and CDR2 ANQGSEA come from the germline V gene. Unmatched junction bases numbered 17, after V lost 7 bases and J lost 8 bases. This CDR3 is 16 amino acids long. The CDR3 bases are TGCAGCGCTGATGTATCCGGGACAGGGGGCCGGACGGGCTACACCTTC. It encodes CSADVSGTGGRTGYTF.

CDR3 DNA: TGTGCCAGCAGTTCCCTCACTCGGACAGGGGGCTACGAGCAGTACTTC. The encoded protein is CASSSLTRTGGYEQYF. The rearrangement links TRBV28 to TRBJ2-7, with 10 bases matching TRBD1. Germline V gene lookup returns CDR1 MDHEN and CDR2 SYDVKM. V gave up 4 bases and J gave up 3 bases; unmatched junction bases: 9. The CDR3 spans 16 residues. Full variable domain (missing parts from reference TRBV28 and TRBJ2-7): DVKVTQSSRYLVKRTGEKVFLECVQDMDHENMFWYRQDPGLGLRLIYFSYDVKMKEKGDIPEGYSVSREKKERFSLILESASTNQTSMYLCASSSLTRTGGYEQYFGPGTRLTVT.

The chain has TRBV28 and TRBJ1-4; TRBD1 is a possible D gene (5 bases). Trimming cost V 2 bases and J 5 bases, with 9 bases left between them. The CDR3 runs to 14 residues. Germline V gene lookup returns CDR1 MDHEN and CDR2 SYDVKM. For the CDR3, the DNA is TGTGCCAGCAGTTTAGCCGGGGGAAATGAAAAACTGTTTTTT. Translated: CASSLAGGNEKLFF.

This clone was seen a handful of times. The chain combines TRBV3-1 (or the pseudogene TRBV3-2) with TRBJ2-3; D is perhaps TRBD1 (5 bases). Per germline, CDR1 LGHDT and CDR2 YNNKEL (reference sequence). CDR3 length equals 16 residues. Trimming shortened V by 1 base and J by 0 bases, and 11 bases separated the two germline ends. The CDR3 coding sequence is TGTGCCAGCAGCCAAGCCCCAGGGCGAAGCACAGATACGCAGTATTTT. It yields the protein CASSQAPGRSTDTQYF.

The chain employs TRBV5-5 and TRBJ2-3; 9 bases agree with TRBD1. The germline CDR1 and CDR2 sequences are SGHKS and YYEKEE (reference sequence). The CDR3 has 16 residues. Trimming cost V 0 bases and J 2 bases; bases outside gene matches: 4. CDR3 DNA sequence: TGTGCCAGCAGCTTGGTCGGGACAGGGTTCACAGATACGCAGTATTTT. Translated, it gives CASSLVGTGFTDTQYF.

The gene calls are TRBV5-6 and TRBJ1-2; 10 positions agree with TRBD1. Germline trimming cut 4 bases from V and 6 bases from J; bases unmatched to any gene: 12. Germline values: CDR1 SGHDT, CDR2 YYEEEE. This CDR3 has 16 residues. Here the CDR3 DNA reads TGTGCCAGCAGCGCACTGACAGGGGGCGGGAGGAATGGCTACACCTTC. Residues: CASSALTGGGRNGYTF.

This chain connects TRBV7-8 to TRBJ2-1; a weak D match, TRBD2 (6 bases). The V end was cut by 2 bases, the J end by 8 bases, with 16 bases between. The CDR3 is 15 residues long. From germline, CDR1 is SGHVS and CDR2 FQNEAQ. The CDR3 nucleotides are TGTGCCAGCAGCTTAACCGGGAGAAACGGTGATGAGCAGTTCTTC. Its translation is CASSLTGRNGDEQFF.

The rearrangement uses TRBV2 and TRBJ1-4; possibly TRBD1 for D (5 bases). The V gene's germline CDR1 is SNHLY and CDR2 FYNNEI. V lost 0 bases to trimming and J lost 4 bases, with 9 bases between them. CDR3 size: 15 residues. CDR3 sequence (DNA): TGTGCCAGCAGTGAAGCCAGACAGATTAATGAAAAACTGTTTTTT. Its protein is CASSEARQINEKLFF.

The rearrangement uses TRBV5-4 and TRBJ2-3; 11 nucleotides align to TRBD2. The germline gives CDR1 SGHNT, CDR2 YYREEE (reference sequence). This CDR3 has 14 residues. After removal of 5 bases from V and 1 base from J, the junction contained 0 bases not matched to a gene. In DNA form, the CDR3 reads TGTGCCAGCAGGACTAGCGGGGGCACAGATACGCAGTATTTT. It specifies CASRTSGGTDTQYF.

The V and J genes are TRBV5-1 and TRBJ2-5; 8 positions match TRBD1. J lost 5 bases, V lost 3 bases, and 6 bases had no gene match. The germline gives CDR1 SGHRS, CDR2 YFSETQ. The CDR3 is 14 residues long. In DNA form, the CDR3 reads TGCGCCAGCAGCTCCGAAAACAGGGGGGAGACCCAGTACTTC. This gives the protein CASSSENRGETQYF.

The chain carries TRBV7-3 and TRBJ2-7, with a tentative D call TRBD1 (6 bases). CDR1 SGHTA and CDR2 FQGTGA come from the germline V gene. This CDR3 has 15 amino acids. The V and J ends lost 8 bases and 3 bases respectively, with 20 bases between them. CDR3 nucleotides: TGTGCCAGCGCCCAGAGGGCAGGGGTGAGCTACGAGCAGTACTTC. Residues: CASAQRAGVSYEQYF. Full variable domain (rest looked up from reference TRBV7-3 and TRBJ2-7): GAGVSQTPSNKVTEKGKYVELRCDPISGHTALYWYRQSLGQGPEFLIYFQGTGAADDSGLPNDRFFAVRPEGSVSTLKIQRTERGDSAVYLCASAQRAGVSYEQYFGPGTRLTVT.

This clone showed up just once. The CDR3 sequence is CSARTGGKNEQYF. CDR3 coding DNA: TGCAGCGCTAGAACGGGGGGCAAAAACGAGCAGTACTTC. V is TRBV29-1 and J is TRBJ2-7, with D possibly being TRBD2 (7 bases). This CDR3 comprises 13 residues. CDR1 and CDR2 from the germline V gene are SQVTM and ANQGSEA. V shed 7 bases and J shed 5 bases, with 18 bases lying between them.

V and J are TRBV5-4 and TRBJ1-2, with a weak D call TRBD1 (5 bases). Trimming removed 2 bases at V and 8 bases at J, with 19 bases between. The CDR3 is 15 amino acids. The germline gives CDR1 SGHNT, CDR2 YYREEE (reference sequence). The CDR3, as DNA: TGTGCCAGCAGCTTTCCCGGGGGGGTACTATCCGGCTACACCTTC. Its protein is CASSFPGGVLSGYTF.

V is TRBV3-1 (or the pseudogene TRBV3-2) and J is TRBJ1-4, with TRBD1 matching over 8 bases. Germline values: CDR1 LGHDT, CDR2 YNNKEL (reference sequence). There are 15 residues in the CDR3. V lost 4 bases and J lost 6; bases outside the gene matches: 7. The CDR3 protein is CASSPPGQVDEKLFF. The CDR3 coding sequence is TGTGCCAGCAGCCCTCCGGGACAGGTGGATGAAAAACTGTTTTTT.

The chain links TRBV19 to TRBJ1-3, with 7 bases matching TRBD1. The CDR3 contains 15 residues. Germline CDR1 reads LNHDA; CDR2 reads SQIVND (reference sequence). The V gene end was trimmed by 7 bases and the J gene end by 3 bases; junction bases not matched to a gene: 9. Written as DNA, the CDR3 is TGTGCCAGTACAATGGGCAGGGGGATTGGAAACACCATATATTTT. It codes for CASTMGRGIGNTIYF.

The V and J genes are TRBV19 and TRBJ1-5; D gene ambiguous. The length of the CDR3 is 14 residues. The germline V and J ends were trimmed by 3 bases and 5 bases, with 11 bases remaining between them. Germline V gene lookup returns CDR1 LNHDA and CDR2 SQIVND (reference sequence). CDR3 nucleotide sequence: TGTGCCAGTAGTATCGGGGTTGGGTATCAGCCCCAGCATTTT. This gives the protein CASSIGVGYQPQHF.

V and J are TRBV7-2 and TRBJ1-1, with a possible D match to TRBD1 (6 bases). CDR1 and CDR2 (germline): SGHTA, FQGNSA. The CDR3 sequence is 15 residues long. Deletions cut 0 bases from V and 0 bases from J, with 8 bases between. The CDR3, as DNA: TGTGCCAGCAGCTTAGCGGGGGCTATGAACACTGAAGCTTTCTTT. Its protein product is CASSLAGAMNTEAFF.

The chain carries TRBV7-8 and TRBJ2-2; tentatively, D is TRBD2 (6 bases). Germline CDR1 and CDR2: SGHVS and FQNEAQ. This CDR3 spans 16 amino acids. Trimming removed 1 base from V and 6 bases from J, with 15 bases in between. The CDR3 here is CASSLESGVVAGELFF. In DNA form, the CDR3 reads TGTGCCAGCAGCTTAGAGTCGGGAGTAGTCGCCGGGGAGCTGTTTTTT.

This chain links TRBV9 with TRBJ1-2, with D possibly TRBD1 on 6 matching bases. The germline V and J ends were trimmed by 1 base and 5 bases, with 12 bases remaining between them. CDR3 length: 14 amino acids. In germline, CDR1 is SGDLS, CDR2 YYNGEE. Here the CDR3 reads CASSVSGTSYGYTF. As DNA, the CDR3 is TGTGCCAGCAGCGTATCTGGGACAAGTTATGGCTACACCTTC.

The chain joins TRBV18 to TRBJ1-6; 8 bases agree with TRBD1. The ends lost 3 bases at V and 8 bases at J; junction bases unmatched: 6. Per germline, CDR1 KGHSH and CDR2 LQKENI. The CDR3 is made up of 15 amino acids. Written as DNA, the CDR3 is TGTGCCAGCTCACCCACAGGGGGTACGGATTCACCCCTCCACTTT. Translating gives CASSPTGGTDSPLHF.